This T cell receptor beta chain was documented in a study of metastatic and nonmetastatic thyroid tumors. CDR1 is DFQATT, CDR2 SNEGSKA, per germline (reference sequence). This CDR3 contains 14 residues. Trimming shortened V by 0 bases and J by 7 bases, and 15 bases separated the two germline ends. This clone has a count of ten or more. TCRdb re-clonotyped the PCR reads through MiXCR. There are 15,000 or so clones in the sample; less than 20% occur only once, and approximately 15% lies in the top ten. Every patient was untreated before thyroid surgery. Sequences were obtained from blood. This clonotype was sampled from a female donor with papillary thyroid cancer or a benign thyroid nodule (not recorded which). Some clones in this sample may be carry-over from other donors' samples. The chain recombines TRBV20-1 with TRBJ1-1; possibly TRBD1 for D (5 bases). DNA of the CDR3: TGCAGTGCTAGAGATCGTAAGGGGCAGGATGAAGCTTTCTTT. Its protein product is CSARDRKGQDEAFF.